This T cell receptor (beta chain) appears in the sequencing data of a study of shared clonotypes between healthy human individuals. This CDR3 contains 12 residues. Germline assignment: CDR1 SGHNT and CDR2 YYREEE (reference sequence). Trimming left V 0 bases short and J 7 bases short, with 7 bases between. TCRdb's copy holds only in-frame clones and misses some; the assay was immunoSEQ multiplex PCR. Of about 1.5 million clones listed, 95% to 99% were seen once; the top ten hold roughly 0.42%. The sequenced sample consisted of naive CD4+ T cells sorted from blood. Noted subset: CD45RA+ positively selected. V usage is TRBV5-4 and J usage is TRBJ1-2, with D unresolved. The receptor comes from a man between 25 and 39 years old in good health. CDR3: CASSLEGIGYTF. CDR3 DNA: TGTGCCAGCAGCTTGGAAGGGATTGGCTACACCTTC.